These T cell receptor beta chains were read from a single sample in a study of blood T cell repertoires in COVID-19. Assay: immunoSEQ multiplex PCR; the TCRdb copy retains only in-frame clones and omits some. Of approximately 87,000 clones in the sample, roughly 80% were seen once. Material: peripheral blood. These receptors all come from an elderly woman with acute or convalescent COVID-19. Both conserved end residues are part of each CDR3. D genes are given only for firm matches. Part of the rows lack a size; the others show once, few, many or a class for expanded clones.

v_gene: TRBV18; j_gene: TRBJ1-1; d_gene: NA; abundance: few; CDR3nt: TGTGCCAGCTCACCTGCGGCGGGGGTGACTGAAGCTTTCTTT; CDR3aa: CASSPAAGVTEAFF
v_gene: TRBV28; j_gene: TRBJ1-3; d_gene: NA; abundance: NA; CDR3nt: TGTGCCAGCACTTTCGATACGAGAGGCTCTGGAAACACCATATATTTT; CDR3aa: CASTFDTRGSGNTIYF
v_gene: TRBV4-3; j_gene: TRBJ1-5; d_gene: NA; abundance: NA; CDR3nt: TGCGCCAGCAGCCCACAGATAAATCAGCCCCAGCATTTT; CDR3aa: CASSPQINQPQHF
v_gene: TRBV19; j_gene: TRBJ1-4; d_gene: NA; abundance: NA; CDR3nt: TGTGCCAGTAGTACACGAAGACAGGCTCTCTATGAAAAACTGTTTTTT; CDR3aa: CASSTRRQALYEKLFF
v_gene: TRBV4-1; j_gene: TRBJ2-7; d_gene: TRBD1; abundance: NA; CDR3nt: TGCGCCAGCAGCGCCCCGACAGGGGGCTCCTACGAGCAGTACTTC; CDR3aa: CASSAPTGGSYEQYF
v_gene: TRBV28; j_gene: TRBJ1-1; d_gene: NA; abundance: NA; CDR3nt: TGTGCCAGCAGTTTATCGTCAGCGGGGGGCATTGAAGCTTTCTTT; CDR3aa: CASSLSSAGGIEAFF
v_gene: TRBV29-1; j_gene: TRBJ1-1; d_gene: NA; abundance: once; CDR3nt: TGCAGCGTTGTTGGGGGAGGGTCTGAAGCTTTCTTT; CDR3aa: CSVVGGGSEAFF
v_gene: TRBV9; j_gene: TRBJ1-1; d_gene: TRBD1; abundance: NA; CDR3nt: TGTGCCAGCAGCGGAGGGGGACAGGGGGCCACTGAAGCTTTCTTT; CDR3aa: CASSGGGQGATEAFF
v_gene: TRBV5-6; j_gene: TRBJ1-4; d_gene: NA; abundance: NA; CDR3nt: TGTGCCAGCAGCTTTCGCGGGGGTCAGAGAGATGAAAAACTGTTTTTT; CDR3aa: CASSFRGGQRDEKLFF
v_gene: TRBV6-5; j_gene: TRBJ1-1; d_gene: NA; abundance: NA; CDR3nt: TGTGCCAGCAGTTACTCGAATCGTAACAGGAACACTGAAGCTTTCTTT; CDR3aa: CASSYSNRNRNTEAFF
v_gene: TRBV6-5; j_gene: TRBJ1-3; d_gene: NA; abundance: NA; CDR3nt: TGTGCCAGCAGCTATATCCCGGCTGGAAACACCATATATTTT; CDR3aa: CASSYIPAGNTIYF
v_gene: TRBV4-3; j_gene: TRBJ2-2; d_gene: NA; abundance: once; CDR3nt: TGCGCCAGCAGCACCCAGACGGGGGACACCGGGGAGCTGTTTTTT; CDR3aa: CASSTQTGDTGELFF
v_gene: TRBV7-9; j_gene: TRBJ2-2; d_gene: TRBD1; abundance: NA; CDR3nt: TGTGCCAGCACCCCCAGGGGGCAGGGTGCCACCGGGGAGCTGTTTTTT; CDR3aa: CASTPRGQGATGELFF
v_gene: TRBV5-1; j_gene: TRBJ1-4; d_gene: TRBD1; abundance: NA; CDR3nt: TGCGCCAGCAGCCCCGGGGACAGGGTTGATGAAAAACTGTTTTTT; CDR3aa: CASSPGDRVDEKLFF
v_gene: TRBV4-1; j_gene: TRBJ2-5; d_gene: TRBD2; abundance: NA; CDR3nt: TGCGCCAGCAGCCAAGATTGGGCTACTAGCGGGGTCGAGACCCAGTACTTC; CDR3aa: CASSQDWATSGVETQYF
v_gene: TRBV19; j_gene: TRBJ1-2; d_gene: NA; abundance: once; CDR3nt: TGTGCCAGTAGTATCTCAGGGAACTATGGCTACACCTTC; CDR3aa: CASSISGNYGYTF
v_gene: TRBV2; j_gene: TRBJ2-3; d_gene: TRBD2; abundance: few; CDR3nt: TGTGCCAGCAGTGTTGCGGGGGGGGTGGATACGCAGTATTTT; CDR3aa: CASSVAGGVDTQYF
v_gene: TRBV30; j_gene: TRBJ1-6; d_gene: NA; abundance: NA; CDR3nt: TGTGCCTGGAGCGCCGGGGATTCACCCCTCCACTTT; CDR3aa: CAWSAGDSPLHF
v_gene: TRBV7-2; j_gene: TRBJ1-5; d_gene: NA; abundance: NA; CDR3nt: TGTGCCAGCAGCTTATTGTATAGCAATCAGCCCCAGCATTTT; CDR3aa: CASSLLYSNQPQHF
v_gene: TRBV19; j_gene: TRBJ1-2; d_gene: NA; abundance: NA; CDR3nt: TGTGCCAGTAGTAGCCAGGATGGCTACACCTTC; CDR3aa: CASSSQDGYTF
v_gene: TRBV5-4; j_gene: TRBJ1-2; d_gene: NA; abundance: few; CDR3nt: TGTGCCAGCAGCTTGATTGGGGCCTCGACCTTC; CDR3aa: CASSLIGASTF
v_gene: TRBV9; j_gene: TRBJ1-1; d_gene: TRBD1; abundance: NA; CDR3nt: TGTGCCAGCAGCGTTGGGACAGGGTCGTATATGAACACTGAAGCTTTCTTT; CDR3aa: CASSVGTGSYMNTEAFF
v_gene: TRBV5-4; j_gene: TRBJ1-2; d_gene: NA; abundance: NA; CDR3nt: TGTGCCAGCAGCTTATATCCTGGTGACAACCAAAACTATGGCTACACCTTC; CDR3aa: CASSLYPGDNQNYGYTF
v_gene: TRBV20-1; j_gene: TRBJ1-1; d_gene: NA; abundance: few; CDR3nt: TGCAGTGCTAGGGAACAGGGTGAAGCTTTCTTT; CDR3aa: CSAREQGEAFF
v_gene: TRBV9; j_gene: TRBJ2-3; d_gene: NA; abundance: few; CDR3nt: TGTGCCAGCAGCGTAGGCGGCGCAGATACGCAGTATTTT; CDR3aa: CASSVGGADTQYF
v_gene: TRBV15; j_gene: TRBJ2-3; d_gene: TRBD2; abundance: NA; CDR3nt: TGTGCCACCAGCAGAGATCGGACTAGAAGAGGGACAGATACGCAGTATTTT; CDR3aa: CATSRDRTRRGTDTQYF
v_gene: TRBV2; j_gene: TRBJ2-3; d_gene: NA; abundance: NA; CDR3nt: TGTGCCAGCAGTGAGTCAGGGGCAGATACGCAGTATTTT; CDR3aa: CASSESGADTQYF
v_gene: TRBV3-1/TRBV3-2; j_gene: TRBJ1-1; d_gene: NA; abundance: NA; CDR3nt: TGTGCCAGCACCCTTGGACAGAAGAACACTGAAGCTTTCTTT; CDR3aa: CASTLGQKNTEAFF
v_gene: TRBV9; j_gene: TRBJ1-2; d_gene: TRBD1; abundance: NA; CDR3nt: TGTGCCAGCAGCGTAGGGACAGGGGAAAACTATGGCTACACCTTC; CDR3aa: CASSVGTGENYGYTF
v_gene: TRBV3-1/TRBV3-2; j_gene: TRBJ1-2; d_gene: NA; abundance: NA; CDR3nt: TGTGCCAGCAGCCGAAGGGGCACCGGTGGGTATGGCTACACCTTC; CDR3aa: CASSRRGTGGYGYTF
v_gene: TRBV10-3; j_gene: TRBJ2-1; d_gene: TRBD2; abundance: NA; CDR3nt: TGTGCCATCAGCCGGGAGGGCGCCCCGGGGCCGGGACCACCTTCTCACAATGAGCAGTTCTTC; CDR3aa: CAISREGAPGPGPPSHNEQFF
v_gene: TRBV3-1/TRBV3-2; j_gene: TRBJ1-4; d_gene: TRBD1; abundance: few; CDR3nt: TGTGCCAGCAGCCATGGGACAGGGGGAGGGGCAACTAATGAAAAACTGTTTTTT; CDR3aa: CASSHGTGGGATNEKLFF
v_gene: TRBV18; j_gene: TRBJ1-2; d_gene: TRBD1; abundance: NA; CDR3nt: TGTGCCAGCTCACCACCGCACCAGGGGGCGGGCTACACCTTC; CDR3aa: CASSPPHQGAGYTF
v_gene: TRBV6-6; j_gene: TRBJ2-5; d_gene: TRBD2; abundance: NA; CDR3nt: TGTGCCAGCAGTTACTCGGGACTAGCGGGGAGAGAGACCCAGTACTTC; CDR3aa: CASSYSGLAGRETQYF
v_gene: TRBV27; j_gene: TRBJ2-2; d_gene: TRBD1; abundance: NA; CDR3nt: TGTGCCAGCAGTTTACTCGGGACAGGCGCTACGAACACCGGGGAGCTGTTTTTT; CDR3aa: CASSLLGTGATNTGELFF
v_gene: TRBV30; j_gene: TRBJ2-2; d_gene: TRBD2; abundance: NA; CDR3nt: TGTGCCTGGAAGCGGGGGCCCGGGGTGGACACCGGGGAGCTGTTTTTT; CDR3aa: CAWKRGPGVDTGELFF
v_gene: TRBV6-1; j_gene: TRBJ1-5; d_gene: TRBD1; abundance: NA; CDR3nt: TGTGCCAGCAGTGCCCGACAGGGGGCTACGGGACAGCCCCAGCATTTT; CDR3aa: CASSARQGATGQPQHF
v_gene: TRBV5-6; j_gene: TRBJ2-2; d_gene: TRBD2; abundance: few; CDR3nt: TGTGCCAGCAGCTTAACACTAGCGACCGGGGAGCTGTTTTTT; CDR3aa: CASSLTLATGELFF
v_gene: TRBV3-1/TRBV3-2; j_gene: TRBJ2-1; d_gene: TRBD2; abundance: NA; CDR3nt: TGTGCCAGCAGCCAGTATCCTAGCGGGGGGGTGGGCGATGAGCAGTTCTTC; CDR3aa: CASSQYPSGGVGDEQFF
v_gene: TRBV19; j_gene: TRBJ2-5; d_gene: TRBD1; abundance: NA; CDR3nt: TGTGCCAGTACCTCTTGGGTGGGACAGGGGGCACAGACCCAGTACTTC; CDR3aa: CASTSWVGQGAQTQYF
v_gene: TRBV5-4; j_gene: TRBJ2-7; d_gene: TRBD1; abundance: NA; CDR3nt: TGTGCCAGCACCGAGAGACAGGGGGCGAGGGGTGGCGAGCAGTACTTC; CDR3aa: CASTERQGARGGEQYF
v_gene: TRBV28; j_gene: TRBJ2-1; d_gene: TRBD2; abundance: NA; CDR3nt: TGTGCCAGCAGCCCCGCGCGGGGGAACAATGAGCAGTTCTTC; CDR3aa: CASSPARGNNEQFF